These T cell receptor beta chains were read from a single sample in a study of T cell repertoires in cytomegalovirus infection. In TCRdb, the reads were re-called with MiXCR into one record per CDR3 protein. The sample contains approximately 240,000 distinct CDR3 sequences, 10% to 15% of which appear only once. Sample: PBMCs. The receptors come from a human donor in good health (CMV status not recorded). Some clones in this sample may be carry-over from other donors' samples. CDR3s include the opening cysteine and the closing phenylalanine or tryptophan. The D gene is left open where the match is weak. Part of the rows lack a size; the others show once, few, many or a class for expanded clones.

.	TRBJ2-1	TRBV29-1	TRBD1	CSVLPGTGTYNEQFF	TGCAGCGTCCTGCCCGGGACAGGGACCTACAATGAGCAGTTCTTC
.	TRBJ1-4	TRBV15	TRBD1	CATSAGGAGEKLFF	TGTGCCACCAGCGCAGGGGGAGCGGGAGAAAAACTGTTTTTT
.	TRBJ2-7	TRBV2	TRBD1	CASRGQGRDEQYF	TGTGCCAGCAGGGGACAGGGTCGGGACGAGCAGTACTTC
few	TRBJ1-5	TRBV29-1	.	CSVASATGGDQPQHF	TGCAGCGTTGCCTCTGCGACAGGCGGAGATCAGCCCCAGCATTTT
few	TRBJ2-5	TRBV18	TRBD1	CASSRPTGEETQYF	TGTGCCAGCTCACGTCCGACAGGGGAAGAGACCCAGTACTTC
many	TRBJ1-1	TRBV7-9	.	CASSFSEGGLTFF	TGTGCCAGCAGCTTCTCGGAGGGGGGGCTAACTTTCTTT
.	TRBJ2-2	TRBV12-3/TRBV12-4	.	CASSLSGSTGELFF	TGTGCCAGCAGTTTGTCCGGGAGCACCGGGGAGCTGTTTTTT
.	TRBJ2-3	TRBV4-3	.	CASSQDPRGADTDTQYF	TGCGCCAGCAGCCAAGACCCCCGGGGGGCGGACACAGATACGCAGTATTTT
many	TRBJ1-3	TRBV7-2	.	CATSSGTRNTIYF	TGTGCCACCTCGTCCGGGACGAGAAACACCATATATTTT
many	TRBJ2-1	TRBV7-2	TRBD1	CATQGTGAYNEQFF	TGTGCCACCCAGGGGACAGGGGCCTACAATGAGCAGTTCTTC
many	TRBJ2-5	TRBV18	.	CASSSDGGSTQYF	TGTGCCAGCTCGTCGGACGGTGGATCGACCCAGTACTTC
many	TRBJ1-4	TRBV7-2	.	CASSLNQFTTNEKLFF	TGTGCCAGCAGCTTAAACCAGTTTACAACTAATGAAAAACTGTTTTTT
many	TRBJ1-2	TRBV28	TRBD1	CASSLMGRTGGIYGYTF	TGTGCCAGCAGTTTAATGGGACGGACAGGGGGAATTTATGGCTACACCTTC
.	TRBJ1-1	TRBV6-2/TRBV6-3	.	CASSGTQGQAKEPGAFF	TGTGCCAGCAGTGGGACACAGGGCCAAGCGAAAGAACCCGGAGCTTTCTTT
many	TRBJ1-1	TRBV12-3/TRBV12-4	.	CASSFEQRDTEAFF	TGTGCCAGCAGTTTTGAACAGAGAGACACTGAAGCTTTCTTT
.	TRBJ2-7	TRBV5-1	TRBD1	CASSIGQGNYEQYF	TGCGCCAGCAGCATCGGACAGGGGAATTACGAGCAGTACTTC
many	TRBJ2-3	TRBV7-2	TRBD2	CASSPGLAGGDTQYF	TGTGCCAGCAGCCCGGGACTAGCGGGAGGAGATACGCAGTATTTT
many	TRBJ2-2	TRBV7-3	.	CASSLGGPNTGELFF	TGTGCCAGCAGCTTGGGAGGACCGAACACCGGGGAGCTGTTTTTT
.	TRBJ2-5	TRBV7-9	.	CASSAGPVSIEAQYF	TGTGCCAGCAGCGCAGGTCCCGTATCAATCGAGGCCCAGTACTTC
many	TRBJ1-1	TRBV7-2	.	CASSLQGPRATEAFF	TGTGCCAGCAGCTTACAGGGGCCTAGGGCCACTGAAGCTTTCTTT
many	TRBJ2-6	TRBV6-6	.	CASSPDRSGANVLTF	TGTGCCAGCAGTCCTGACCGCTCTGGGGCCAACGTCCTGACTTTC
few	TRBJ1-6	TRBV20-1	TRBD1	CSARDGRTGEGSPLHF	TGCAGTGCTAGAGATGGGCGGACAGGGGAAGGCTCACCCCTCCACTTT
.	TRBJ1-3	TRBV19	.	CASREGGSGNTIYF	TGTGCCAGTAGAGAAGGGGGCTCTGGAAACACCATATATTTT
many	TRBJ2-4	TRBV7-2	TRBD2	CASSPRGGGRDIQYF	TGTGCCAGCAGCCCTCGGGGGGGCGGGAGGGACATTCAGTACTTC
.	TRBJ1-5	TRBV19	.	CASTLQLNSNQPQHF	TGTGCCAGTACCCTCCAGCTGAATAGCAATCAGCCCCAGCATTTT
many	TRBJ2-5	TRBV19	TRBD2	CASRQSGGKEETQYF	TGTGCCAGTAGACAGAGCGGGGGGAAAGAAGAGACCCAGTACTTC
many	TRBJ2-2	TRBV7-2	TRBD1	CASKPGTVNTGELFF	TGTGCCAGCAAACCGGGGACAGTGAACACCGGGGAGCTGTTTTTT
many	TRBJ1-4	TRBV19	.	CASTQSRSTNEKLFF	TGTGCCAGTACCCAGTCGCGCTCAACTAATGAAAAACTGTTTTTT
few	TRBJ2-2	TRBV5-1	.	CASSRTGIARNTGELFF	TGCGCCAGCAGCCGTACAGGGATAGCTAGGAACACCGGGGAGCTGTTTTTT
.	TRBJ1-2	TRBV5-4	TRBD1	CASSYPEQGAFNYGYTF	TGTGCCAGCAGCTATCCGGAACAGGGGGCTTTTAACTATGGCTACACCTTC
many	TRBJ1-1	TRBV12-3/TRBV12-4	TRBD1	CASSLGTAEAFF	TGTGCCAGCAGTCTCGGGACAGCCGAAGCTTTCTTT
many	TRBJ1-1	TRBV12-3/TRBV12-4	.	CASSNRVTEAFF	TGTGCCAGCTCAAACAGGGTCACTGAAGCTTTCTTT
.	TRBJ2-5	TRBV6-2/TRBV6-3	.	CASSSLQTQYF	TGTGCCAGCAGTTCTTTACAGACCCAGTACTTC
many	TRBJ2-2	TRBV7-2	.	CASSLIRGNTGELFF	TGTGCCAGCAGCTTAATTCGTGGAAACACCGGGGAGCTGTTTTTT
many	TRBJ2-3	TRBV7-2	.	CASSLDWGGDTQYF	TGTGCCAGCAGCTTGGATTGGGGTGGGGATACGCAGTATTTT
many	TRBJ2-5	TRBV5-1	TRBD2	CASSLRLAEQETQYF	TGCGCCAGCAGCTTGAGGCTAGCGGAACAAGAGACCCAGTACTTC
many	TRBJ1-5	TRBV28	.	CASSLWGRDLGQPQHF	TGTGCCAGCAGTTTATGGGGCAGGGATCTAGGCCAGCCCCAGCATTTT
many	TRBJ1-2	TRBV7-2	.	CASSPRTGQRHGYTF	TGTGCCAGCAGCCCTCGGACGGGACAAAGGCATGGCTACACCTTC
few	TRBJ1-1	TRBV2	.	CASSVRRENTEAFF	TGTGCCAGCAGTGTACGGAGGGAGAACACTGAAGCTTTCTTT
few	TRBJ2-2	TRBV20-1	.	CSASRSNRAGRNVAGELFF	TGCAGTGCTAGTCGGTCGAACAGGGCCGGACGGAACGTCGCCGGGGAGCTGTTTTTT
.	TRBJ2-2	TRBV2	.	CASTLGAGNTGELFF	TGTGCCAGCACCCTGGGGGCAGGAAACACCGGGGAGCTGTTTTTT
few	TRBJ1-1	TRBV5-4	TRBD1	CASSPEDRIGVEAFF	TGTGCCAGCAGCCCCGAGGACAGGATAGGGGTAGAAGCTTTCTTT
few	TRBJ1-5	TRBV28	TRBD1	CASSLSGTGGNQPQHF	TGTGCCAGCAGTTTATCCGGAACAGGGGGCAACCAGCCCCAGCATTTT
.	TRBJ2-7	TRBV30	.	CAWSAGPTYEQYF	TGTGCCTGGAGTGCGGGACCCACCTACGAGCAGTACTTC
few	TRBJ1-2	TRBV6-5	.	CASRNPGGSYGYTF	TGTGCCAGCAGAAACCCGGGGGGGAGTTATGGCTACACCTTC
.	TRBJ1-4	TRBV20-1	.	CSAFPEGTNEKLFF	TGCAGTGCTTTTCCAGAGGGAACTAATGAAAAACTGTTTTTT
medium-sized	TRBJ1-6	TRBV7-2	.	CASSSYVSYNSPLHF	TGTGCCAGCAGCTCGTACGTCTCCTATAATTCACCCCTCCACTTT
.	TRBJ2-5	TRBV29-1	.	CSVRDSGQETQYF	TGCAGCGTTAGGGATAGCGGACAAGAGACCCAGTACTTC
many	TRBJ1-1	TRBV7-9	.	CASSLSLATEAFF	TGTGCCAGCAGCTTAAGCTTGGCGACTGAAGCTTTCTTT
many	TRBJ1-5	TRBV10-3	TRBD1	CAISESGQKNQPQHF	TGTGCCATCAGTGAGTCGGGACAGAAAAATCAGCCCCAGCATTTT
many	TRBJ1-1	TRBV11-2	.	CASSLDHYDTEAFF	TGTGCCAGCAGCTTAGATCATTACGACACTGAAGCTTTCTTT
.	TRBJ1-1	TRBV12-3/TRBV12-4	TRBD1	CASRETGGGTEAFF	TGTGCCAGCAGAGAGACAGGGGGTGGGACTGAAGCTTTCTTT
few	TRBJ2-5	TRBV7-2	TRBD2	CASSLVSGRAPQYF	TGTGCCAGCAGCTTGGTTAGCGGGAGGGCCCCCCAGTACTTC
many	TRBJ2-7	TRBV5-6	TRBD1	CASSPTGFSSEQYF	TGTGCCAGCAGCCCGACAGGGTTTTCTTCCGAGCAGTACTTC
few	TRBJ1-2	TRBV7-2	TRBD1	CASSLGSGGYGYTF	TGTGCCAGCAGCTTAGGATCAGGGGGCTATGGCTACACCTTC